This TCR beta chain was retrieved from a study of blood T cell repertoires in COVID-19. As for the study in general: PBMCs, B-cell-depleted T cells, or T cells provided the cDNA or gDNA that made up the material.

Authors' analysis steps: It was from reference gene primer amplification that nucleated cell counts were estimated. Generated by immunoSEQ multiplex PCR, the TCRdb table keeps only in-frame clones and is missing some. V, J and clone size are taken as reported in that table, and D and trimming were inferred from the DNA itself. There are fewer than 30,000 clones in the sample; 80% to 90% occur only once, and 25% to 30% lies in the top ten. CDR3 length: 14 amino acids. Trimming removed 5 bases from V and 7 bases from J, with 12 bases in between. Germline lookup yields CDR1 LNHDA and CDR2 SQIVND (reference sequence).

The V call is TRBV19, the J call TRBJ1-6; no firm D call. Source material: peripheral blood. The sequence derives from a woman of 80 years or more with COVID-19, enrolled during active disease. The CDR3 nucleotides read TGTGCCAGTAGTTTAACGGGAGGGAATTCACCCCTCCACTTT. Translated: CASSLTGGNSPLHF.